A single sample is the source of the 28 T cell receptor beta chains below, sequenced in a study of graft-versus-host responses after intestinal transplantation. Sequenced by immunoSEQ multiplex PCR; TCRdb stores in-frame clones only, minus some. The sample lists tens of thousands of clones, around 93% occurring once. For these receptors, no antigen is known. This specimen consisted of unstimulated CD4+ T cells sorted from spleen or lymph node cells, obtained before transplant. These TCRs come from a human donor who was the organ donor for an intestinal transplant.

Points on this clone: The germline gene is not matched at one end of the junction; a read error may be the cause. The chain links TRBV6-1 to TRBJ2-7; 7 positions match TRBD1. The CDR3 consists of 16 residues. CDR1 is MNHNS, CDR2 SASEGT, per germline. The CDR3 is CASSQATGSLSYEQYF. Written as DNA, the CDR3 is TGTGCCAGCAGTCAAGCGACAGGGAGTCTTTCCTACGAGCAGTACTTC.

About this clone: Within the sample, other DNA sequences also encode this same CDR3. The CDR3 protein is CASSPTGQETQYF. The CDR3 coding sequence is TGTGCCAGCTCACCCACAGGGCAAGAGACCCAGTACTTC. V and J are TRBV18 and TRBJ2-5; possible D gene TRBD1, 6 bases. Per the germline V gene, CDR1 is KGHSH and CDR2 is LQKENI. Trimming removed 3 bases from V and 2 bases from J, with 7 bases in between. The CDR3 runs 13 residues.

The chain employs TRBV11-3 and TRBJ2-1; a weak D match, TRBD2 (6 bases). The CDR3 is 15 residues long. Trimming removed 9 bases from V and 0 bases from J, with 15 bases in between. Germline CDR1 SGHNT, CDR2 YENEEA. The DNA of the CDR3 is TGTGCCAGTAGAACCGGGAGTAGCTCCTACAATGAGCAGTTCTTC. Protein sequence: CASRTGSSSYNEQFF.

This clone was detected only once. The chain employs TRBV6-5 and TRBJ2-3; D ambiguous. The CDR3 totals 15 residues. The germline V and J ends were trimmed by 3 bases and 2 bases, with 12 bases remaining between them. Germline CDR1 MNHEY, CDR2 SVGAGI. CDR3: CASSYSDLPTDTQYF. DNA of the CDR3: TGTGCCAGCAGTTATTCCGACCTCCCCACAGATACGCAGTATTTT.

The V and J genes are TRBV28 and TRBJ1-2; 7 bases fit TRBD1. Germline V lookup: CDR1 MDHEN, CDR2 SYDVKM. V dropped 7 bases and J dropped 6; count of bases not matched to a gene: 8. The CDR3 runs to 13 residues. The CDR3 spells CASTPGDRDGYTF. CDR3 bases: TGTGCCAGCACCCCTGGGGACAGAGATGGCTACACCTTC.

The rearrangement links TRBV7-9 to TRBJ1-6; unclear D gene. V lost 4 bases to trimming and J lost 10 bases, with 14 bases between them. This CDR3 has 14 residues. The germline gives CDR1 SEHNR, CDR2 FQNEAQ (reference sequence). CDR3 loop: CASSSRMSDSPLHF. In DNA, the CDR3 is TGTGCCAGCAGCTCCAGAATGTCTGACTCACCCCTCCACTTT.

The genes are TRBV2 and TRBJ2-5; 10 bases align to TRBD1. The CDR3 runs to 14 residues. Looked up from germline, CDR1 is SNHLY and CDR2 is FYNNEI. The V segment lost 6 bases and the J segment 4 bases; nucleotides outside the gene matches: 5. The CDR3 nucleotides read TGTGCCAGCAGCGGGGACAGGGGAGGAGAGACCCAGTACTTC. Protein product: CASSGDRGGETQYF.

This clone was found once. This chain uses TRBV29-1 with TRBJ1-1; the D is unclear. In germline, CDR1 is SQVTM, CDR2 ANQGSEA. The CDR3 extends over 13 amino acids. Trimming took off 0 bases at V and 3 bases at J, with 8 bases between the two ends. The CDR3 is CSVEDFRDTEAFF. CDR3 in DNA: TGCAGCGTTGAAGATTTTAGGGACACTGAAGCTTTCTTT.

V is TRBV18 and J is TRBJ1-1, with 7 bases lining up with TRBD1. With 1 base clipped from V and 5 bases from J, the junction kept 4 bases outside the gene matches. This CDR3 contains 14 residues. CDR1 is KGHSH and CDR2 is LQKENI in the germline V gene. The chain's CDR3 is CASSPLDRVTEAFF. The CDR3 nucleotides are TGTGCCAGCTCACCACTTGACAGGGTAACTGAAGCTTTCTTT.

V usage is TRBV19 and J usage is TRBJ1-5; D possibly corresponds to TRBD1 (5 bases). Trimming stripped 5 bases from V and 1 base from J, with 18 bases between. The CDR3 loop spans 17 amino acids. Per germline, CDR1 LNHDA and CDR2 SQIVND (reference sequence). This CDR3 is CASSRLWVGGSNQPQHF. The CDR3 region has the DNA TGTGCCAGTAGTCGACTTTGGGTGGGGGGAAGCAATCAGCCCCAGCATTTT.

The chain joins TRBV5-1 to TRBJ1-1; TRBD1 is a possible D gene (5 bases). CDR3 length equals 15 residues. The V and J ends lost 0 bases and 3 bases respectively, with 12 bases between them. Germline lookup yields CDR1 SGHRS and CDR2 YFSETQ. The CDR3 here is CASSLGGVRDTEAFF. The CDR3 coding sequence is TGCGCCAGCAGCTTGGGAGGCGTCAGGGACACTGAAGCTTTCTTT.

V is TRBV7-2 and J is TRBJ2-5; 9 nucleotides line up with TRBD2. Germline loops: CDR1 SGHTA, CDR2 FQGNSA. The CDR3 loop spans 15 amino acids. V trimming: 0 bases; J trimming: 1 base; junction bases outside the gene matches: 0. CDR3 bases: TGTGCCAGCAGCTTAGCGCGGGGGGGCCAAGAGACCCAGTACTTC. This gives the protein CASSLARGGQETQYF.

The chain carries TRBV5-1 and TRBJ1-6; D call uncertain. Trimming took 7 bases from V and 7 from J, leaving 12 bases between them. The CDR3 is made up of 13 amino acids. Germline V gene data show CDR1 as SGHRS and CDR2 as YFSETQ. DNA for the CDR3: TGCGCCAGCGGACGCGATGAGAATTCACCCCTCCACTTT. As protein: CASGRDENSPLHF.

The rearrangement links TRBV28 to TRBJ1-2, with no clear D. V lost 5 bases to trimming and J lost 0 bases, with 7 bases between them. There are 13 residues in the CDR3. Germline-derived CDR1 and CDR2 are MDHEN and SYDVKM. CDR3 sequence: CASSPVANYGYTF. DNA of the CDR3: TGTGCCAGCAGTCCTGTAGCTAACTATGGCTACACCTTC.

The chain is built from TRBV18 and TRBJ2-7; 7 bases agree with TRBD1. The CDR3 runs to 14 residues. CDR1 is KGHSH, CDR2 LQKENI, per germline. V was clipped by 3 bases and J by 0 bases; unmatched bases: 2. The CDR3 sequence: CASSPAGGSYEQYF. CDR3 nucleotides: TGTGCCAGCTCACCGGCAGGGGGCTCCTACGAGCAGTACTTC. Using reference TRBV18 and TRBJ2-7 for the parts outside the CDR3, the full variable domain is NAGVMQNPRHLVRRRGQEARLRCSPMKGHSHVYWYRQLPEEGLKFMVYLQKENIIDESGMPKERFSAEFPKEGPSILRIQQVVRGDSAAYFCASSPAGGSYEQYFGPGTRLTVT.

The V gene is TRBV7-9, the J gene TRBJ2-1; D is unresolved. The length of the CDR3 is 18 residues. Germline CDR1 reads SEHNR; CDR2 reads FQNEAQ (reference sequence). V lost 2 bases, J lost 4 bases, and 21 bases lay in between. CDR3 in DNA: TGTGCCAGCAGCTTAACCTCTTATGCAGGCGTTGCTTACAATGAGCAGTTCTTC. Its translation is CASSLTSYAGVAYNEQFF. The entire variable domain, with the rest obtained from reference TRBV7-9 and TRBJ2-1, is as follows: DTGVSQNPRHKITKRGQNVTFRCDPISEHNRLYWYRQTLGQGPEFLTYFQNEAQLEKSRLLSDRFSAERPKGSFSTLEIQRTEQGDSAMYLCASSLTSYAGVAYNEQFFGPGTRLTVL.

This chain uses TRBV5-5 with TRBJ2-3; either TRBD1 or TRBD2 may fit D (5 bases each). V lost 1 base and J lost 4, with 19 bases in between. The CDR3 runs 17 residues. The germline gives CDR1 SGHKS, CDR2 YYEKEE (reference sequence). The CDR3 loop is CASSLSSRGSTADTQYF. Written as DNA, the CDR3 is TGTGCCAGCAGCTTGTCTTCGAGGGGTAGTACTGCAGATACGCAGTATTTT.

This clone was observed a single time. This chain connects TRBV5-1 to TRBJ1-1; D gene ambiguous. CDR3 size: 14 residues. V lost 1 base and J 1 base, leaving 8 bases between the germline ends. The germline gives CDR1 SGHRS, CDR2 YFSETQ. CDR3 region: CASSLLGENTEAFF. CDR3 bases: TGCGCCAGCAGCTTGCTAGGTGAGAACACTGAAGCTTTCTTT.

With respect to this clone: One end of the junction varies from germline; a read error may be responsible. The chain couples TRBV28 to TRBJ1-2, with 7 bases matching TRBD1. The CDR3 is 15 residues long. Germline V gene sequence: CDR1 MDHEN, CDR2 SYDVKM. The CDR3 region is CASSETGQNNYGHTF. CDR3 DNA sequence: TGTGCCAGCAGTGAAACGGGACAGAATAACTATGGCCACACCTTC.

CDR3 amino acids: CASSQGGQGKAFF. The CDR3 DNA follows: TGTGCCAGCAGCCAAGGGGGTCAGGGCAAAGCTTTCTTT. The J gene is TRBJ1-1, the V gene TRBV4-2; TRBD1 is a possible D gene (5 bases). Trimming stripped 1 base from V and 9 bases from J, with 12 bases between. There are 13 residues in the CDR3. Germline assignment: CDR1 LGHNA and CDR2 YNFKEQ.

Comments on this clone: Other DNA sequences in the sample encode the same CDR3. The chain uses TRBV7-3 and TRBJ1-5; D unclear. Between the trimmed V and J ends, which lost 2 bases and 2 bases, there was a span of 4 bases. The germline V gene encodes CDR1 SGHTA and CDR2 FQGTGA. CDR3 size: 13 residues. CDR3 nucleotides: TGTGCCAGCAGCTTACAGGGCAATCAGCCCCAGCATTTT. Translating it yields CASSLQGNQPQHF.

This clone was observed a single time. This chain connects TRBV5-8 to TRBJ1-5; 7 positions match TRBD1. This CDR3 is built from 16 residues. V gave up 4 bases and J gave up 0 bases; unmatched junction bases: 7. Germline values: CDR1 SGHTS, CDR2 YDEGEE. The CDR3 bases are TGTGCCAGCAGCAAGGGACAGCCTGATAGCAATCAGCCCCAGCATTTT. Translating gives CASSKGQPDSNQPQHF.

This clone was seen just once. This chain uses TRBV28 with TRBJ1-5, with 9 positions matching TRBD1. Germline V lookup: CDR1 MDHEN, CDR2 SYDVKM. With 6 bases clipped from V and 5 bases from J, the junction kept 5 bases outside the gene matches. The CDR3 has 14 amino acids. In DNA form, the CDR3 reads TGTGCCAGCAGCTTACAGGGGGCGCATCAGCCCCAGCATTTT. This codes for CASSLQGAHQPQHF.

The rearrangement uses TRBV18 and TRBJ2-7; D not certain. Per germline, CDR1 KGHSH and CDR2 LQKENI. The V and J ends lost 5 bases and 0 bases respectively, with 8 bases between them. This CDR3 has 13 amino acids. CDR3 sequence (DNA): TGTGCCAGCTCAGCCTACGACTCCTACGAGCAGTACTTC. Amino acids: CASSAYDSYEQYF.

The chain couples TRBV30 to TRBJ2-3; D is uncertain. Germline V gene lookup returns CDR1 GTSNPN and CDR2 SVGIG (reference sequence). V lost 0 bases and J lost 0, with 10 bases in between. There are 15 residues in the CDR3. The CDR3 region has the DNA TGTGCCTGGAGTGTGGGGTTATCTAGCACAGATACGCAGTATTTT. Its protein product is CAWSVGLSSTDTQYF.

The chain is built from TRBV11-3 and TRBJ2-2; 7 bases line up with TRBD1. V lost 4 bases and J lost 7; bases outside the gene matches: 15. The CDR3 runs 17 residues. CDR1 SGHNT and CDR2 YENEEA come from the germline V gene. The CDR3 here is CASSSSSLRGQGGELFF. The CDR3 DNA is TGTGCCAGCAGCTCATCCAGCCTTAGGGGGCAGGGCGGGGAGCTGTTTTTT.

V usage is TRBV5-1 and J usage is TRBJ2-7, with 15 positions matching TRBD2. This CDR3 region has 16 residues. CDR1 is SGHRS and CDR2 is YFSETQ in the germline V gene. V lost 3 bases, J lost 3 bases, and 4 bases stayed unmatched. The CDR3 loop is CASSWGLAGGFYEQYF. As DNA, the CDR3 is TGCGCCAGCAGCTGGGGACTAGCGGGGGGCTTCTACGAGCAGTACTTC.

The gene calls are TRBV19 and TRBJ2-7; 9 bases match TRBD1. The CDR3 is made up of 15 amino acids. Per the germline V gene, CDR1 is LNHDA and CDR2 is SQIVND (reference sequence). The junction had 11 bases not matched to a gene; V was cut back by 5 bases and J by 6 bases. In DNA form, the CDR3 reads TGTGCCAGTAGTCCGTATGGGACAGGGAAAGGCGAGCAGTACTTC. Translating gives CASSPYGTGKGEQYF.